This T cell receptor beta chain was sequenced during a study of cytomegalovirus exposure and HLA in healthy donors. Regarding the study as a whole: Researchers reported that a few CMV-associated chains were confirmed in vitro as CMV antigen-specific.

Vbeta (60) and Jbeta (13) primers were used in the PCR. The assay was immunoSEQ multiplex PCR, and TCRdb's table has in-frame clones only and misses some. The data hold more than 85,000 clones, with approximately 82% observed a single time. The CDR3 runs 13 residues. The germline CDR1 and CDR2 sequences are SGHRS and YFSETQ. V gave up 2 bases and J gave up 6 bases, with 12 bases separating them. To note about this clone: Its cognate antigen is unknown.

The TCR was taken from a man aged 40-49 years in good health and CMV-seropositive. Sequencing input: PBMCs. The chain couples TRBV5-1 to TRBJ2-7, with D perhaps TRBD1 (5 bases). DNA for the CDR3: TGCGCCAGCAGCTTAGGGGTCCTAAGCGAGCAGTACTTC. It translates to CASSLGVLSEQYF.